This T cell receptor beta chain emerged from a study of T cells in localized non-small cell lung cancer. Libraries were prepared by immunoSEQ multiplex PCR; TCRdb keeps only in-frame clonotypes and omits some of them. The profile covers about 26,000 clones, with approximately 90% appearing a single time and about 4.4% taken by the ten largest. On this clone itself: Its matching antigen is unknown.

General observations from the study: Since sequencing was restricted to only one region of the tumor, intratumor heterogeneity remains a possibility. Longer overall survival was seen with higher T cell density measured in blood. Adjacent uninvolved lung tissue had the highest T cell clonality, exceeding tumor. In adjacent lung, a median approximately 60 of the top 100 tumor clones were found.

The CDR3 is made up of 17 amino acids. Germline lookup yields CDR1 SGHTA and CDR2 FQGNSA. V was shortened by 2 bases and J by 0 bases, with 14 bases between the two germline ends. This clonotype originated in a female donor of 60 years or more with stage II squamous cell lung carcinoma. Sequenced here: peripheral blood, sampled before any cancer treatment. The chain employs TRBV7-2 and TRBJ2-1, with D possibly being TRBD1 or TRBD2 (5 bases each). CDR3 in amino acids: CASSLSHVGPSYNEQFF. The CDR3 DNA reads TGTGCCAGCAGCTTAAGTCACGTGGGACCCTCCTACAATGAGCAGTTCTTC. The full variable domain, rest sourced from reference TRBV7-2 and TRBJ2-1, is GAGVSQSPSNKVTEKGKDVELRCDPISGHTALYWYRQSLGQGLEFLIYFQGNSAPDKSGLPSDRFSAERTGGSVSTLTIQRTQQEDSAVYLCASSLSHVGPSYNEQFFGPGTRLTVL.